The 7 T cell receptor beta chains in this list originate from one sample, sequenced in a study of T-cell memory formation after mild COVID-19. MiXCR, applied by TCRdb to the 5' RACE reads, yields one record per CDR3 protein. Among some 410,000 distinct CDR3 sequences listed, 23% were seen once. Sample: PBMCs or a T cell subset sorted from them (not recorded which). These receptors were taken from an adult woman who had mild COVID-19 (a few samples of this study predate the infection). Cell type and time point are not known.

The genes are TRBV7-3 and TRBJ2-2; weak D call: TRBD2 (6 bases). The CDR3 sequence is 13 residues long. The ends were cut back, 5 bases at V and 5 bases at J, with 9 bases in the middle. CDR1 is SGHTA, CDR2 FQGTGA, per germline. In DNA form, the CDR3 reads TGTGCCAGCAGCCGACGGGGGACCGGGGAGCTGTTTTTT. Translated, it gives CASSRRGTGELFF.

The chain recombines TRBV12-3 or TRBV12-4 with TRBJ2-2; maybe TRBD2 (6 bases). V shed 5 bases and J shed 7 bases, with 23 bases lying between them. The CDR3 contains 17 residues. The CDR3 loop is CASSAGMTRDKFGELFF. The CDR3, as DNA: TGTGCCAGCAGTGCGGGAATGACTAGAGATAAATTCGGGGAGCTGTTTTTT.

This chain links TRBV7-9 with TRBJ1-1; D gene uncertain. Germline V gene lookup returns CDR1 SEHNR and CDR2 FQNEAQ (reference sequence). V lost 1 base, J lost 10 bases, and 16 bases lay in between. There are 14 residues in the CDR3. CDR3 in DNA: TGTGCCAGCAGCTTAGAGGTACCGACCCTAAGAGCTTTCTTT. Protein: CASSLEVPTLRAFF.

The genes are TRBV20-1 and TRBJ1-4; D may be TRBD1 (5 bases). Germline V gives CDR1 DFQATT, CDR2 SNEGSKA (reference sequence). Trimming shortened V by 2 bases and J by 5 bases, and 9 bases separated the two germline ends. The CDR3 runs 13 residues. CDR3 nucleotides: TGCAGTGCTAGAACGACAGAGAATGAAAAACTGTTTTTT. It specifies CSARTTENEKLFF.

The sample holds many counts of this clonotype. This chain joins TRBV27 and TRBJ2-2, with 11 bases lining up with TRBD1. The CDR3 has 17 amino acids. Trimming cost V 2 bases and J 4 bases; bases outside gene matches: 6. From germline, CDR1 is MNHEY and CDR2 SMNVEV (reference sequence). CDR3 bases: TGTGCCAGCAGTTTAGGGTCGGGGACAGGGGGCACCGGGGAGCTGTTTTTT. Residues: CASSLGSGTGGTGELFF.

This sequence joins TRBV20-1 and TRBJ2-2; TRBD2 agrees at 7 bases. V lost 2 bases, J lost 3 bases, and 6 bases stayed unmatched. Germline loops: CDR1 DFQATT, CDR2 SNEGSKA (reference sequence). This CDR3 comprises 15 residues. CDR3 residues: CSARSLAGDTGELFF. As DNA, the CDR3 is TGCAGTGCTAGAAGTTTGGCGGGGGACACCGGGGAGCTGTTTTTT.

V usage is TRBV12-3 or TRBV12-4 and J usage is TRBJ1-3; 11 bases are shared with TRBD1. This CDR3 spans 18 amino acids. V shed 5 bases, J shed 0 bases, and the junction held 9 bases outside the gene matches. DNA of the CDR3: TGTGCCAGCAGTCCTCCGGGACAGGGGGTACTCTCTGGAAACACCATATATTTT. Its protein product is CASSPPGQGVLSGNTIYF.